This T cell receptor (beta chain) was captured by sequencing in a study of CD8 T cells in ankylosing spondylitis (TCRdb year 2017). Concerning the study at large: The study profiled T cell receptor beta repertoires in healthy donors and ankylosing spondylitis patients to find disease-linked TCR variants. In total, the full study cohort was made up of 108 healthy donors and about two dozen ankylosing spondylitis patients. Samples of peripheral blood were taken, and for ankylosing spondylitis patients, synovial fluid was collected as well.

Sequencing relied on an Illumina HiSeq 2500. Quantitative 5'-RACE with molecular barcodes was the method used to prepare the TCR beta libraries. The source study handled its data this way. Disease-linked TCR variants were identified with a new computational method built on a probabilistic model of VDJ rearrangement. TCRdb reprocessing: public reads trimmed at Q25 with fastp, clones called with MiXCR, in-frame beta chains kept. When rows share a CDR3 protein, they turn into one entry using the most common DNA and genes. It is TCRdb's table, rather than the study itself, that gives the V and J calls and clone size. The sample profile shows a few hundred thousand distinct CDR3 sequences; about 24% of them were found once. 0.61% of the sample comes from the top ten. Results the study describes overall, beyond this receptor: Significant enrichment of the disease-linked clones was reported in matched synovial fluid samples from ankylosing spondylitis patients. The disease-linked clones had a CD8+ phenotype and were found at relatively low frequencies in peripheral blood. Some TCR beta motif variants had previously been reported in synovial fluid and blood of reactive arthritis patients, which suggested common disease-initiation mechanisms. Blood from ankylosing spondylitis patients appeared to be characterized by a TCR beta motif made up of about 8 highly homologous amino acid variants.

This clonotype was seen repeatedly, ten times or more. It lacks a known antigen. One base away there is no much larger clone; base qualities are not given. Sequenced material: blood, either unsorted or a sorted T cell fraction (not recorded which). This sequence originates from a male donor with ankylosing spondylitis or in good health (not recorded which).

CDR3 sequence: CSARDPQGSSYNEQFF. Read as DNA, the sequence is TGCAGTGCTAGAGATCCCCAGGGGAGCTCCTACAATGAGCAGTTCTTC. In this chain, TRBV20-1 is recombined with TRBJ2-1; a tentative D call is TRBD1 (6 bases match). For CDR1 and CDR2, the germline V gene (reference sequence) lists DFQATT and SNEGSKA. Relative to germline, V is 0 bases shorter and J is 0 bases shorter, with 12 bases between their ends. The CDR3, from cysteine to phenylalanine, totals 16 residues. The retained sequence is limited to the CDR3, 48 bases, with the frame set at the first base.